The 23 T cell receptor beta chains reported below all come from one sample, sequenced in a study of T cell responses to AZD1222 COVID-19 vaccine. Clones were read by immunoSEQ multiplex PCR, and TCRdb kept only the in-frame ones, dropping some. Seen here are some 180,000 clones, about nine tenths observed once, and the top ten hold approximately 1.9%. The source was peripheral blood, collected 28 days after the second AZD1222 dose. The receptors derive from an adult who received the AZD1222 COVID-19 vaccine.

The chain employs TRBV29-1 and TRBJ1-2, with D possibly being TRBD1 (6 bases). From germline, CDR1 is SQVTM and CDR2 ANQGSEA. V was clipped by 6 bases and J by 1 base, with 6 bases between them. The CDR3 consists of 11 residues. The CDR3 protein is CSVQGNYGYTF. The DNA of the CDR3 is TGCAGCGTACAGGGTAACTATGGCTACACCTTC.

The chain combines TRBV5-5 with TRBJ2-5; D may correspond to TRBD1 or TRBD2 (5 bases each). V was pared by 0 bases and J by 2 bases, with 8 bases between. CDR3 size: 14 residues. The germline V gene has CDR1 SGHKS and CDR2 YYEKEE (reference sequence). The CDR3 region is CASSLAWGQETQYF. CDR3 nucleotide sequence: TGTGCCAGCAGCTTGGCGTGGGGGCAAGAGACCCAGTACTTC. Together with reference TRBV5-5 and TRBJ2-5, the CDR3 gives the full variable domain: DAGVTQSPTHLIKTRGQQVTLRCSPISGHKSVSWYQQVLGQGPQFIFQYYEKEERGRGNFPDRFSARQFPNYSSELNVNALLLGDSALYLCASSLAWGQETQYFGPGTRLLVL.

The chain joins TRBV13 to TRBJ1-2; D unresolved. Germline CDR1 reads PRHDT; CDR2 reads FYEKMQ (reference sequence). V was cut by 3 bases and J by 4 bases, with 9 bases left in between. This CDR3 is built from 13 residues. The CDR3 region is CASSLVPFYGYTF. The CDR3 DNA reads as TGTGCCAGCAGCTTGGTTCCATTCTATGGCTACACCTTC.

This chain connects TRBV21-1 to TRBJ1-2. TRBV21-1 is deemed a pseudogene. The CDR3 has 11 amino acids. The CDR3: CASSNFRGYTF. CDR3 DNA: TGTGCCAGCAGCAACTTCCGGGGCTACACCTTC.

V and J are TRBV19 and TRBJ2-6, with 9 bases that match TRBD1. The CDR3 spans 18 residues. CDR1 and CDR2 from the germline V gene are LNHDA and SQIVND (reference sequence). Unmatched junction bases numbered 7, after V lost 4 bases and J lost 0 bases. The CDR3 coding sequence is TGTGCCAGTAGTAGGGGACAGGGTGTTTCCTCTGGGGCCAACGTCCTGACTTTC. Protein product: CASSRGQGVSSGANVLTF.

The chain uses TRBV24-1 and TRBJ2-3; D is undetermined. The CDR3 totals 12 residues. The ends were cut back, 0 bases at V and 8 bases at J, with 5 bases in the middle. Germline lookup yields CDR1 KGHDR and CDR2 SFDVKD. In DNA, the CDR3 is TGTGCCACCAGTGATTTGGGGCTTACGCAGTATTTT. Translation gives CATSDLGLTQYF.

V is TRBV10-3 and J is TRBJ1-2, with a tentative D call TRBD1 (5 bases). Germline-derived CDR1 and CDR2 are ENHRY and SYGVKD. The CDR3 has 14 amino acids. The germline V and J ends were trimmed by 0 bases and 7 bases, with 12 bases remaining between them. The CDR3 DNA is TGTGCCATCAGTGAGTCCCGCAGGGTGGGTGGCTACACCTTC. The encoded protein is CAISESRRVGGYTF.

The V and J genes are TRBV18 and TRBJ2-5; TRBD2 is a possible D gene (6 bases). V was clipped by 3 bases and J by 4 bases, with 15 bases between them. CDR1 is KGHSH, CDR2 LQKENI, per germline. The CDR3 runs 15 residues. The CDR3 DNA follows: TGTGCCAGCTCACCGGGACTCGGTCGAGGAGAGACCCAGTACTTC. This codes for CASSPGLGRGETQYF.

This clone has only one observation. The chain carries TRBV3-1 (or the pseudogene TRBV3-2) and TRBJ1-2, with D possibly being TRBD1 (5 bases). The CDR3 is 14 residues long. Trimming took 4 bases from V and 8 from J, leaving 17 bases between them. The V gene's germline CDR1 is LGHDT and CDR2 YNNKEL (reference sequence). The CDR3 DNA reads TGTGCCAGCAGCCTCCGATCCCAGGGTATCGGCTACACCTTC. This gives the protein CASSLRSQGIGYTF.

The chain carries TRBV10-3 and TRBJ1-1; D is ambiguous. The V gene's germline CDR1 is ENHRY and CDR2 SYGVKD. Trimming stripped 6 bases from V and 7 bases from J, with 9 bases between. This CDR3 comprises 11 residues. The chain's CDR3 is CAIRGSHEAFF. In DNA, the CDR3 is TGTGCCATCAGGGGCAGCCATGAAGCTTTCTTT.

V and J are TRBV5-4 and TRBJ1-2; D is uncertain. Trimming shortened V by 3 bases and J by 8 bases, and 14 bases separated the two germline ends. CDR1 is SGHNT, CDR2 YYREEE, per germline (reference sequence). The CDR3 has 13 amino acids. Here the CDR3 DNA reads TGTGCCAGCAGCTATGGGGTCTTTTGGGGCTACACCTTC. This encodes CASSYGVFWGYTF.

This sequence joins TRBV7-2 and TRBJ2-1; 10 bases fit TRBD1. Germline V gives CDR1 SGHTA, CDR2 FQGNSA. The CDR3 totals 16 residues. The trim removed 5 bases at V and 5 bases at J, leaving 9 bases unmatched. The CDR3 loop is CASSPVGTGVHNEQFF. The DNA of the CDR3 is TGTGCCAGCAGCCCAGTGGGGACAGGGGTTCACAATGAGCAGTTCTTC.

The genes are TRBV28 and TRBJ1-1; the match to TRBD1 covers 7 bases. The CDR3 length is 13 residues. Germline V CDR1 and CDR2: MDHEN, SYDVKM. V was clipped by 10 bases and J by 1 base; unmatched bases: 6. This chain's CDR3 is CANRQGSNTEAFF. CDR3 sequence (DNA): TGTGCCAACAGACAGGGATCGAACACTGAAGCTTTCTTT.

The chain joins TRBV12-3 or TRBV12-4 to TRBJ2-5; no clear D gene. V shed 3 bases and J shed 5 bases, with 10 bases lying between them. This CDR3 spans 13 amino acids. The CDR3 loop is CASSFWSNETQYF. In DNA, the CDR3 is TGTGCCAGCAGTTTTTGGAGTAACGAGACCCAGTACTTC.

The rearrangement joins TRBV27 to TRBJ2-2; 7 nucleotides line up with TRBD1. CDR1 and CDR2 (germline): MNHEY, SMNVEV (reference sequence). This CDR3 spans 19 amino acids. The ends lost 8 bases at V and 8 bases at J; junction bases unmatched: 26. The CDR3: CASLRLLIRQGPRTGELFF. CDR3 nucleotide sequence: TGTGCCAGCCTACGCCTATTAATACGACAGGGACCTAGGACGGGGGAGCTGTTTTTT.

The CDR3 here is CAILRQGNTEAFF. Written as DNA, the CDR3 is TGTGCCATCCTCCGACAGGGGAACACTGAAGCTTTCTTT. This chain links TRBV10-3 with TRBJ1-1; 7 nucleotides agree with TRBD1. Germline-derived CDR1 and CDR2 are ENHRY and SYGVKD. Trimming removed 8 bases from V and 1 base from J; junction bases left unmatched: 4. CDR3 length equals 13 residues.

This clone is a singleton in its sample. V is TRBV19 and J is TRBJ1-5; D might be TRBD1 (5 bases). Trimming pared 4 bases from V and 6 bases from J, leaving 13 bases between. The germline V gene has CDR1 LNHDA and CDR2 SQIVND (reference sequence). The CDR3 sequence is 14 residues long. The CDR3: CASSSLGGGQPQHF. CDR3 sequence (DNA): TGTGCCAGTAGTAGCCTTGGGGGAGGTCAGCCCCAGCATTTT. Based on the CDR3 plus reference TRBV19 and TRBJ1-5, the full variable domain is DGGITQSPKYLFRKEGQNVTLSCEQNLNHDAMYWYRQDPGQGLRLIYYSQIVNDFQKGDIAEGYSVSREKKESFPLTVTSAQKNPTAFYLCASSSLGGGQPQHFGDGTRLSIL.

This chain connects TRBV6-5 to TRBJ2-5; tentative D call: TRBD2 (7 bases). The ends were cut back, 5 bases at V and 5 bases at J, with 15 bases in the middle. Germline assignment: CDR1 MNHEY and CDR2 SVGAGI. The CDR3 extends over 14 amino acids. This CDR3 reads CASSQGRVGETQYF. As DNA, the CDR3 is TGTGCCAGCAGTCAGGGGAGGGTCGGGGAGACCCAGTACTTC.

This chain connects TRBV19 to TRBJ1-1; D possibly corresponds to TRBD1 (5 bases). CDR1 and CDR2 (germline): LNHDA, SQIVND (reference sequence). Between the trimmed V and J ends, which lost 7 bases and 1 base, there was a span of 10 bases. The CDR3 extends over 13 amino acids. CDR3 sequence: CASIREGNTEAFF. The CDR3 nucleotides read TGTGCCAGTATCAGGGAGGGGAACACTGAAGCTTTCTTT.

CDR3 in DNA: TGTGCCAGCAGTGAGCGGGGGGGCACAGATACGCAGTATTTT. Translation: CASSERGGTDTQYF. This rearrangement joins TRBV6-1 to TRBJ2-3; 8 bases align to TRBD2. Per germline, CDR1 MNHNS and CDR2 SASEGT. CDR3 length equals 14 residues. Germline trimming cut 3 bases from V and 1 base from J; bases unmatched to any gene: 0.

V usage is TRBV3-1 (or the pseudogene TRBV3-2) and J usage is TRBJ1-1; 9 nucleotides agree with TRBD1. Germline lookup yields CDR1 LGHDT and CDR2 YNNKEL (reference sequence). V dropped 4 bases and J dropped 5; count of bases not matched to a gene: 5. The CDR3 has 14 amino acids. DNA of the CDR3: TGTGCCAGCAGCCCAGGGACAGGGAAAACTGAAGCTTTCTTT. This sequence encodes CASSPGTGKTEAFF.

V is TRBV4-1 and J is TRBJ2-6; the match to TRBD1 covers 7 bases. Germline V gives CDR1 MGHRA, CDR2 YSYEKL. The CDR3 totals 18 residues. After removal of 4 bases from V and 0 bases from J, the junction contained 9 bases not matched to a gene. The CDR3 DNA is TGCGCCAGCAGCCGCACCGGACAGGCTAACTCTGGGGCCAACGTCCTGACTTTC. Residues: CASSRTGQANSGANVLTF.

This clone was seen just once. The V gene is TRBV6-5, the J gene TRBJ2-3; D may be TRBD2 (6 bases). Germline-derived CDR1 and CDR2 are MNHEY and SVGAGI. The CDR3 consists of 14 residues. V shed 10 bases and J shed 3 bases, with 17 bases lying between them. The CDR3 DNA reads TGTGCCACCTGCCCCACGGGGGAGACAGATACGCAGTATTTT. Translating gives CATCPTGETDTQYF.